These T cell receptor beta chains were read from a single sample in a study of cytomegalovirus exposure and HLA in healthy donors. The protocol was immunoSEQ multiplex PCR, while the TCRdb copy is restricted to in-frame clones and leaves out a portion. The table includes 100,000 to 150,000 clones, around 76% detected once. The sequencing input was PBMCs. All receptors derive from a male donor in good health and CMV-seronegative. Each CDR3 is given with its conserved first and last residue. The order of the fields is V gene, clone size, D gene, J gene, CDR3 protein, CDR3 DNA. D genes are given only for firm matches. Only some rows state a clone size, as once, few, many or a class for expanded clones.

V: TRBV4-3; size: few; D: .; J: TRBJ1-5; CDR3: CASSQDRSAGNQPQHF; DNA: TGCGCCAGCAGCCAAGATCGGAGCGCAGGCAATCAGCCCCAGCATTTT
V: TRBV21-1; size: .; D: .; J: TRBJ1-4; CDR3: CASSERTKDATNEKLFF; DNA: TGTGCCAGCAGCGAAAGGACAAAAGACGCAACTAATGAAAAACTGTTTTTT
V: TRBV6-1; size: few; D: .; J: TRBJ2-1; CDR3: CASSLTRVPRGEQFF; DNA: TGTGCCAGCAGTCTCACCAGAGTCCCGAGAGGCGAGCAGTTCTTC
V: TRBV4-3; size: .; D: TRBD2; J: TRBJ2-7; CDR3: CASSPAGGVGEQYF; DNA: TGCGCCAGCAGCCCAGCGGGGGGGGTGGGCGAGCAGTACTTC
V: TRBV18; size: .; D: .; J: TRBJ2-3; CDR3: CASSPPSRLTTDTQYF; DNA: TGTGCCAGCTCACCACCGTCGCGGTTGACCACAGATACGCAGTATTTT
V: TRBV7-6; size: .; D: .; J: TRBJ1-1; CDR3: CASSLYLASSRRANTEAFF; DNA: TGTGCCAGCAGCTTATATCTCGCGAGCTCGCGGAGGGCGAACACTGAAGCTTTCTTT
V: TRBV11-2; size: few; D: TRBD1; J: TRBJ1-6; CDR3: CASRTNRGSNSPLHF; DNA: TGTGCCAGCAGAACTAACAGGGGAAGTAATTCACCCCTCCACTTT
V: TRBV29-1; size: .; D: TRBD1; J: TRBJ1-2; CDR3: CSTRGGDGYTF; DNA: TGCAGCACGAGAGGGGGCGATGGCTACACCTTC
V: TRBV10-3; size: few; D: .; J: TRBJ2-7; CDR3: CAISPRESYEQYF; DNA: TGTGCCATCAGCCCTCGGGAGAGTTACGAGCAGTACTTC
V: TRBV6-1; size: once; D: .; J: TRBJ1-2; CDR3: CASSEQATLGYGYTF; DNA: TGTGCCAGCAGTGAACAGGCCACCCTCGGCTATGGCTACACCTTC